This TCR beta chain appears in the sequencing data of a study of tumor-infiltrating lymphocytes in primary liver carcinoma. A note on this clonotype: What it recognizes is unknown. Possible read error: a much larger clone is one base away.

Germline DNA was also extracted, with blood RNA taken from unsorted whole blood. Findings and limits, study-wide: Blood had a significantly lower top-250-clone fraction than tumors did (p = 0.039). Bulk unsorted samples prevented comparison of CD4+ and CD8+ repertoires.

With around 500 ng total RNA as template and a constant-region primer, TCR beta cDNA was made. A slightly modified ARM-PCR protocol with three nested multiplex PCR rounds produced these TCR beta libraries. The opening two PCR rounds, about 10 cycles each, paired TRBV1-TRBV30 forward primers with a C-beta reverse primer. TCRdb reanalysed the multiplex PCR reads using MiXCR and keeps one entry per CDR3 protein. The data contain hundreds of thousands of distinct CDR3 sequences, around 50% of them seen just once; the ten biggest clones take up 17%. The V end was cut by 2 bases, the J end by 4 bases, with 14 bases between. The CDR3 extends over 15 amino acids. Germline CDR1 reads SQVTM; CDR2 reads ANQGSEA.

The TCR sequence derives from a woman aged 25 to 39 with primary liver carcinoma and hepatitis B virus infection. The chain carries TRBV29-1 and TRBJ2-2; no definite D call. Sequenced input: peripheral blood. The CDR3 DNA follows: TGCAGCGTTGAAAGGGCATGGGTGGGCACCGGGGAGCTGTTTTTT. Residues: CSVERAWVGTGELFF.